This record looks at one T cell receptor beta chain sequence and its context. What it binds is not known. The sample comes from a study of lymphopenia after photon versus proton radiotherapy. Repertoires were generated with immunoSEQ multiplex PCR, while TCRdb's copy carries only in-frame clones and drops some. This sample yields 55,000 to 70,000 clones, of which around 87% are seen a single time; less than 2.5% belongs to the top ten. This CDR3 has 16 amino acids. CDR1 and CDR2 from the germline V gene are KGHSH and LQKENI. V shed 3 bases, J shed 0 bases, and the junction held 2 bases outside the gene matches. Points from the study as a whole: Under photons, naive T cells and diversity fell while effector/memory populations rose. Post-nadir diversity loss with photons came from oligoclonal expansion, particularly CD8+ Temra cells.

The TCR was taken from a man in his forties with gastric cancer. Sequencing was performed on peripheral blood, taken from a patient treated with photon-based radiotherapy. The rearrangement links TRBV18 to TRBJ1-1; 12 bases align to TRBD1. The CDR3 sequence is CASSPGQGAMNTEAFF. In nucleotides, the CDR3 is TGTGCCAGCTCACCGGGACAGGGGGCTATGAACACTGAAGCTTTCTTT.